Below, 15 T cell receptor beta chains from the same sample are listed, as sequenced in a study of T cell changes during pregnancy in multiple sclerosis. TCRdb's table, derived via immunoSEQ multiplex PCR, lists solely in-frame clones and lacks some. The sample holds roughly 60,000 clones, around nine tenths seen once. Sequenced here: peripheral blood, sampled in the second trimester of pregnancy. The receptors were gathered from a female donor with multiple sclerosis, enrolled in a pregnancy study.

The rearrangement links TRBV30 to TRBJ1-1; D might be TRBD1 (5 bases). Trimming left V 2 bases short and J 8 bases short, with 12 bases between. In germline, CDR1 is GTSNPN, CDR2 SVGIG (reference sequence). CDR3 length equals 12 residues. The CDR3 region is CAWSRGKVEAFF. DNA for the CDR3: TGTGCCTGGAGTAGGGGAAAGGTGGAAGCTTTCTTT.

The chain is built from TRBV10-3 and TRBJ2-3; D is possibly TRBD1 (5 bases). Germline assignment: CDR1 ENHRY and CDR2 SYGVKD. The CDR3 length is 17 residues. Trimming took 0 bases from V and 5 from J, leaving 18 bases between them. This CDR3 reads CAISESKNHHRGDTQYF. As DNA, the CDR3 is TGTGCCATCAGTGAGTCGAAAAATCACCATAGGGGAGATACGCAGTATTTT.

CDR3 bases: TGCGCCAGCAGCCCTGGACAGGTTCAAGAGACCCAGTACTTC. Its protein is CASSPGQVQETQYF. The chain carries TRBV4-1 and TRBJ2-5; 7 nucleotides line up with TRBD1. Germline CDR1 reads MGHRA; CDR2 reads YSYEKL. J gave up 2 bases and V 4 bases, and 4 bases lay outside the gene matches. The CDR3 contains 14 residues.

The chain employs TRBV19 and TRBJ2-6; D remains unclear. The V end was cut by 3 bases, the J end by 1 base, with 7 bases between. This CDR3 is built from 15 residues. Germline CDR1 is LNHDA and CDR2 is SQIVND (reference sequence). The CDR3 DNA reads as TGTGCCAGTAGTATCCCCAGGTCTGGGGCCAACGTCCTGACTTTC. It codes for CASSIPRSGANVLTF.

The chain couples TRBV16 to TRBJ1-4, with D possibly TRBD1 on 5 matching bases. The CDR3 has 16 residues. The germline V and J ends were trimmed by 4 bases and 3 bases, with 15 bases remaining between them. CDR1 and CDR2 (germline): KGHSY, FQNENV. Here the CDR3 reads CASSRLTELPNEKLFF. DNA for the CDR3: TGTGCCAGCAGCCGCCTGACAGAGCTTCCTAATGAAAAACTGTTTTTT.

This clone was seen a single time. The rearrangement links TRBV4-1 to TRBJ1-2; TRBD1 matches 11 bases. This CDR3 region has 18 residues. Per germline, CDR1 MGHRA and CDR2 YSYEKL. Losses at the gene ends were 4 bases for V and 2 bases for J; bases not matched to a gene: 12. The CDR3 is CASSRGPLDRGLNYGYTF. Written as DNA, the CDR3 is TGCGCCAGCAGCCGAGGGCCACTGGACAGGGGGCTCAACTATGGCTACACCTTC.

The rearrangement joins TRBV6-1 to TRBJ1-4; D is uncertain. This CDR3 spans 15 amino acids. V was cut by 8 bases and J by 4 bases, with 17 bases left in between. The germline gives CDR1 MNHNS, CDR2 SASEGT. The CDR3 sequence: CASGEGQSRNEKLFF. CDR3 coding DNA: TGTGCCAGCGGGGAAGGGCAATCACGTAATGAAAAACTGTTTTTT.

V and J are TRBV7-2 and TRBJ2-1, with TRBD2 as a possible D gene (7 bases). Trimming removed 5 bases from V and 15 bases from J, with 32 bases in between. Germline V CDR1 and CDR2: SGHTA, FQGNSA. The CDR3 has 17 residues. The CDR3 sequence: CASSPGGINRAKGGGFF. The CDR3 DNA reads as TGTGCCAGCAGCCCCGGGGGAATAAACCGGGCTAAAGGGGGGGGGTTCTTC.

The chain's CDR3 is CASSPPQGGGTEAFF. CDR3 bases: TGTGCCAGCTCACCACCTCAGGGGGGAGGCACTGAAGCTTTCTTT. This chain links TRBV18 with TRBJ1-1, with 7 nucleotides matching TRBD1. With V trimmed by 0 bases and J by 4 bases, 5 bases remained unmatched. CDR1 KGHSH and CDR2 LQKENI come from the germline V gene. This CDR3 is built from 15 residues.

The chain links TRBV27 to TRBJ2-4, with 10 bases aligning to TRBD1. CDR3 size: 14 residues. The J segment lost 5 bases and the V segment lost 3 bases, leaving 1 base of the junction unmatched. Germline CDR1 is MNHEY and CDR2 is SMNVEV (reference sequence). This CDR3 reads CASSFGTGENIQYF. The CDR3 region has the DNA TGTGCCAGCAGTTTTGGGACAGGGGAAAACATTCAGTACTTC.

The V and J genes are TRBV10-3 and TRBJ1-2; TRBD1 might be the D (6 bases). CDR1 and CDR2 (germline): ENHRY, SYGVKD. The CDR3 runs 14 residues. Trimming pared 3 bases from V and 1 base from J, leaving 9 bases between. CDR3 loop: CAISDLGGNYGYTF. The CDR3 DNA reads as TGTGCCATCAGTGACTTAGGGGGTAACTATGGCTACACCTTC.

The chain couples TRBV23-1 to TRBJ1-1, with TRBD1 matching 10 bases. TRBV23-1 belongs to the ORF category, with a function that is uncertain. V shed 8 bases, J shed 1 base, and the junction held 7 bases outside the gene matches. This CDR3 contains 15 residues. The CDR3 protein is CASLARDRGNTEAFF. The DNA for the CDR3 is TGCGCCAGCCTCGCCCGGGACAGGGGGAACACTGAAGCTTTCTTT.

As regards this clone: Other nucleotide sequences from this sample produce the same CDR3. The chain has TRBV5-4 and TRBJ2-7, with a weak D call TRBD2 (6 bases). The CDR3 is 14 amino acids. Between the trimmed V and J ends, which lost 0 bases and 2 bases, there was a span of 9 bases. Germline assignment: CDR1 SGHNT and CDR2 YYREEE (reference sequence). Written as DNA, the CDR3 is TGTGCCAGCAGCTTGGTGGGGGGTACCTACGAGCAGTACTTC. Its protein is CASSLVGGTYEQYF.

J is TRBJ2-7 and V is TRBV28; tentatively, D is TRBD1 (6 bases). CDR1 MDHEN and CDR2 SYDVKM come from the germline V gene. The CDR3 runs 14 residues. V dropped 5 bases and J dropped 1 base, with 12 bases sitting between them. The CDR3 here is CASSQPGQSYEQYF. The CDR3 DNA reads TGTGCCAGCAGTCAACCGGGACAATCCTACGAGCAGTACTTC.

The chain joins TRBV2 to TRBJ2-1, with D possibly being TRBD2 (6 bases). V lost 5 bases and J 5 bases, leaving 16 bases between the germline ends. CDR3 size: 15 residues. CDR1 is SNHLY, CDR2 FYNNEI, per germline. The CDR3 coding sequence is TGTGCCAGCAGTCCGACGGGAGACCTAAACAATGAGCAGTTCTTC. Protein sequence: CASSPTGDLNNEQFF. The full variable domain, its missing parts supplied by reference TRBV2 and TRBJ2-1, is EPEVTQTPSHQVTQMGQEVILRCVPISNHLYFYWYRQILGQKVEFLVSFYNNEISEKSEIFDDQFSVERPDGSNFTLKIRSTKLEDSAMYFCASSPTGDLNNEQFFGPGTRLTVL.